This T cell receptor (beta chain) was recorded in a study of identical twins. Trimming pared 1 base from V and 8 bases from J, leaving 14 bases between. There are 14 residues in the CDR3. Germline V gene sequence: CDR1 LGHDT, CDR2 YNNKEL (reference sequence). This clonotype occurred a few times. Carrying unique molecular identifiers, the cDNA also gained a universal primer site through template switching. Via MiXCR, TCRdb re-called the 5' RACE reads, giving one row per CDR3 protein. This table has 1.5 million to 2 million distinct CDR3 sequences, 32% appearing once. Material: cord blood. The sequence derives from a newborn girl in good health. The chain uses TRBV3-1 and TRBJ1-2; D is perhaps TRBD1 (6 bases). The CDR3 sequence is CASSQVGFRGGYTF. Written as DNA, the CDR3 is TGTGCCAGCAGCCAAGTAGGGTTCAGGGGCGGCTACACCTTC.